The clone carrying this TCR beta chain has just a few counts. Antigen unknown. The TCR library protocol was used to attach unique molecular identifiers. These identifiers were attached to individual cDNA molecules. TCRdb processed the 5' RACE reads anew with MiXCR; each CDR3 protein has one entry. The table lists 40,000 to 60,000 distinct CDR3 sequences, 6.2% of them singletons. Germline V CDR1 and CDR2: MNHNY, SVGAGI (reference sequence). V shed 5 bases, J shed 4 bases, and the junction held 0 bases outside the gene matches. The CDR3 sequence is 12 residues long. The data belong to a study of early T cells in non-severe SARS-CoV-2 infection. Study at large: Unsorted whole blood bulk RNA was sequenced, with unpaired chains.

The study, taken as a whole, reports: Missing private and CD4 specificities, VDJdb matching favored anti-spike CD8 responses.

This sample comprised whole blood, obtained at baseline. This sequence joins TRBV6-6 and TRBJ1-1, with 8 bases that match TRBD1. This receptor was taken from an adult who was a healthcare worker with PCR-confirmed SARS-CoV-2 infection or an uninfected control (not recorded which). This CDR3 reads CASSTGGTEAFF. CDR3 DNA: TGTGCCAGCAGTACAGGGGGCACTGAAGCTTTCTTT.